These 31 T cell receptor beta chains originate from one sample sequenced in a study of T-cell reconstitution after alpha-beta-depleted transplantation in children. As it was prepared, the TCRbeta library received unique molecular identifiers. Using its own MiXCR run on the PCR reads, TCRdb lists one record per CDR3 protein. The sample yields hundreds of thousands of distinct CDR3 sequences, 10% seen once. This material consisted of PBMCs, taken before TCRalphabeta/CD19-depleted stem cell transplant. The receptors derive from a boy in the first two years of life with acute myeloid leukemia, due to receive a stem cell transplant.

This clonotype has a count of ten or more. The CDR3 nucleotides are TGTGCTAGTGGTTTGGTACGGGGGGCTAGCGGGGGTTATGAGCAGTTCTTC. It codes for CASGLVRGASGGYEQFF. The chain joins TRBV12-5 to TRBJ2-1, with 10 bases lining up with TRBD2. The germline gives CDR1 LGHNT, CDR2 FRNRAP. The V segment lost 0 bases and the J segment 8 bases; nucleotides outside the gene matches: 10. The CDR3 covers 17 residues.

At least ten counts were recorded for this clonotype. J is TRBJ2-2 and V is TRBV12-3 or TRBV12-4, with 8 bases that match TRBD1. J gave up 1 base and V 6 bases, and 4 bases lay outside the gene matches. There are 15 residues in the CDR3. The CDR3 DNA reads as TGTGCCAGCAGCGCCGGGACAGGGAACACCGGGGAGCTGTTTTTT. Translating gives CASSAGTGNTGELFF.

This clonotype was found many times. V usage is TRBV7-9 and J usage is TRBJ2-2; D is uncertain. The CDR3 runs 14 residues. From germline, CDR1 is SEHNR and CDR2 FQNEAQ (reference sequence). The germline V and J ends were trimmed by 3 bases and 4 bases, with 9 bases remaining between them. The CDR3 region has the DNA TGTGCCAGCAGCTTTAGGTTGGGCACCGGGGAGCTGTTTTTT. Its protein is CASSFRLGTGELFF.

There are a few counts of this clonotype. The rearrangement links TRBV29-1 to TRBJ2-6; TRBD1 is a possible D gene (6 bases). The CDR3 consists of 17 residues. Trimming took off 4 bases at V and 0 bases at J, with 16 bases between the two ends. Germline V CDR1 and CDR2: SQVTM, ANQGSEA. The CDR3 protein is CSVAGPGHLSGANVLTF. CDR3 in DNA: TGCAGCGTTGCTGGTCCGGGACACCTCTCTGGGGCCAACGTCCTGACTTTC.

V and J are TRBV23-1 and TRBJ2-2; 9 nucleotides match TRBD2. TRBV23-1 is an ORF, and what it does is uncertain. V shed 6 bases and J 3 bases; nucleotides not matched to a gene: 8. CDR3 length: 16 amino acids. This chain's CDR3 is CASSLQTSGYTGELFF. As DNA, the CDR3 is TGCGCCAGCAGCCTTCAGACTAGCGGATACACCGGGGAGCTGTTTTTT.

There are many counts of this clonotype. CDR3 region: CSAATGEAYNEQFF. Written as DNA, the CDR3 is TGCAGTGCGGCTACCGGGGAGGCCTACAATGAGCAGTTCTTC. The chain couples TRBV20-1 to TRBJ2-1; possible D gene TRBD2, 6 bases. Germline V CDR1 and CDR2: DFQATT, SNEGSKA (reference sequence). This CDR3 has 14 amino acids. Deletions cut 6 bases from V and 2 bases from J, with 14 bases between.

The chain recombines TRBV20-1 with TRBJ2-4, with D possibly being TRBD2 (5 bases). The V and J ends lost 3 bases and 12 bases respectively, with 15 bases between them. The CDR3 runs 12 residues. Germline CDR1 is DFQATT and CDR2 is SNEGSKA (reference sequence). DNA of the CDR3: TGCAGTGCTAGGCGGGTCGCCGCAAGTCAGTACTTC. Translating gives CSARRVAASQYF.

This clonotype appeared many times. J is TRBJ1-1 and V is TRBV7-3; 7 bases map to TRBD1. Trimming cost V 1 base and J 1 base; bases outside gene matches: 3. CDR1 and CDR2 (germline): SGHTA, FQGTGA. The CDR3 totals 15 residues. CDR3 loop: CASSLKGAGNTEAFF. In DNA form, the CDR3 reads TGTGCCAGCAGCTTAAAGGGGGCAGGGAACACTGAAGCTTTCTTT.

This clonotype occurred a few times. The rearrangement joins TRBV7-9 to TRBJ1-1; D uncertain. Deletions cut 5 bases from V and 0 bases from J, with 10 bases between. The CDR3 sequence is 14 residues long. Germline assignment: CDR1 SEHNR and CDR2 FQNEAQ (reference sequence). CDR3 loop: CASSHPLVNTEAFF. CDR3 DNA: TGTGCCAGCAGCCATCCGTTGGTGAACACTGAAGCTTTCTTT.

In its sample, this clonotype was seen many times. This chain connects TRBV25-1 to TRBJ2-3; no reliable D call. From germline, CDR1 is MGHDK and CDR2 SYGVNS. The CDR3 sequence is 14 residues long. Trimming left V 6 bases short and J 1 base short, with 11 bases between. The CDR3 loop is CASRGSIGTDTQYF. The CDR3 DNA reads TGTGCCAGCAGGGGGTCTATAGGCACAGATACGCAGTATTTT.

In its sample, this clonotype was seen many times. V usage is TRBV18 and J usage is TRBJ2-7; D is possibly TRBD2 (6 bases). Germline CDR1 is KGHSH and CDR2 is LQKENI. The germline V and J ends were trimmed by 3 bases and 7 bases, with 16 bases remaining between them. This CDR3 is built from 14 residues. CDR3 DNA sequence: TGTGCCAGCTCACCCGGCTTGGGGGGAGATGAGCAGTACTTC. It yields the protein CASSPGLGGDEQYF.

This clonotype was recorded at least ten times. The chain uses TRBV7-9 and TRBJ2-1; 10 nucleotides match TRBD2. CDR1 is SEHNR, CDR2 FQNEAQ, per germline (reference sequence). This CDR3 has 17 residues. With 5 bases clipped from V and 4 bases from J, the junction kept 11 bases outside the gene matches. The CDR3 reads CASSTSGLAGGYNEQFF. The CDR3 region has the DNA TGTGCCAGCAGCACCAGCGGCTTAGCGGGGGGTTACAATGAGCAGTTCTTC.

The sample holds many counts of this clonotype. The chain employs TRBV7-3 and TRBJ1-2; 9 bases are a match to TRBD1. Germline V gene sequence: CDR1 SGHTA, CDR2 FQGTGA. Trimming cost V 4 bases and J 4 bases; bases outside gene matches: 7. CDR3 size: 15 residues. The CDR3 sequence: CASSCRQGEIYGYTF. The CDR3 coding sequence is TGTGCCAGCAGCTGCCGACAGGGGGAAATCTATGGCTACACCTTC.

J is TRBJ2-7 and V is TRBV4-3, with TRBD2 matching 8 bases. V lost 3 bases, J lost 3 bases, and 10 bases stayed unmatched. Germline lookup yields CDR1 LGHNA and CDR2 YSLEER. The CDR3 length is 16 residues. CDR3 loop: CASSQDPGTRIYEQYF. CDR3 in DNA: TGCGCCAGCAGCCAGGACCCCGGGACTAGGATCTACGAGCAGTACTTC.

This clonotype was counted many times. The rearrangement uses TRBV12-3 or TRBV12-4 and TRBJ2-5; unclear D gene. There are 17 residues in the CDR3. Trimming shortened V by 3 bases and J by 5 bases, and 22 bases separated the two germline ends. The CDR3 is CASSFGWHPTPWETQYF. The CDR3 coding sequence is TGTGCCAGCAGTTTTGGCTGGCACCCTACCCCTTGGGAGACCCAGTACTTC.

This clonotype was counted only a few times. The gene calls are TRBV7-2 and TRBJ2-7; 7 nucleotides line up with TRBD1. Germline-derived CDR1 and CDR2 are SGHTA and FQGNSA. Trimming took 5 bases from V and 3 from J; bases not matched to a gene: 4. The CDR3 totals 13 residues. CDR3 DNA sequence: TGTGCCAGCAGCGCCCGGACAGGCTACGAGCAGTACTTC. It codes for CASSARTGYEQYF.

In this sample, this clonotype turned up many times. This chain joins TRBV5-1 and TRBJ1-3, with a possible D match to TRBD1 (5 bases). The V end lost 3 bases, the J end lost 5 bases, and 12 bases lay between the germline ends. The CDR3 runs 14 residues. Per the germline V gene, CDR1 is SGHRS and CDR2 is YFSETQ. The CDR3 loop reads CASSSKDRRNTIYF. The CDR3 DNA sequence: TGCGCCAGCAGCTCCAAAGACAGAAGAAACACCATATATTTT.

This clonotype showed up many times. This sequence joins TRBV3-1 and TRBJ2-3; TRBD2 matches at 12 bases. V trimming: 3 bases; J trimming: 5 bases; junction bases outside the gene matches: 6. This CDR3 is built from 16 residues. In germline, CDR1 is LGHDT, CDR2 YNNKEL (reference sequence). CDR3 bases: TGTGCCAGCAGCCATTTGACTAGCGGGAGTAGAGATACGCAGTATTTT. Its translation is CASSHLTSGSRDTQYF.

The chain is built from TRBV7-2 and TRBJ2-3; a possible D gene is TRBD1 (6 bases). V gave up 1 base and J gave up 4 bases, with 9 bases separating them. The CDR3 sequence is 14 residues long. CDR1 is SGHTA, CDR2 FQGNSA, per germline. CDR3 sequence reads: CASSLGTEPDTQYF. The CDR3 nucleotides read TGTGCCAGCAGCTTAGGGACAGAACCAGATACGCAGTATTTT. The full variable domain, its missing parts supplied by reference TRBV7-2 and TRBJ2-3, is GAGVSQSPSNKVTEKGKDVELRCDPISGHTALYWYRQSLGQGLEFLIYFQGNSAPDKSGLPSDRFSAERTGGSVSTLTIQRTQQEDSAVYLCASSLGTEPDTQYFGPGTRLTVL.

This clonotype was counted a few times. The J gene is TRBJ2-3, the V gene TRBV11-2; the D gene is possibly TRBD1 (6 bases). The CDR3 is 17 amino acids. The germline V gene encodes CDR1 SGHAT and CDR2 FQNNGV. The V end lost 4 bases, the J end lost 2 bases, and 19 bases lay between the germline ends. The CDR3 nucleotides read TGTGCCAGCAGCTCTAGAAAAACAGGGCTTTCCACAGATACGCAGTATTTT. Its protein product is CASSSRKTGLSTDTQYF.

This clonotype was seen many times. This chain links TRBV29-1 with TRBJ2-7, with 7 bases identical to TRBD2. Germline trimming cut 5 bases from V and 0 bases from J; bases unmatched to any gene: 1. The length of the CDR3 is 12 residues. Germline V CDR1 and CDR2: SQVTM, ANQGSEA. The CDR3 DNA sequence: TGCAGCGTTAAGCGGGGCTCCTACGAGCAGTACTTC. Translated: CSVKRGSYEQYF.

The chain joins TRBV30 to TRBJ1-5, with D uncertain. Trimming pared 0 bases from V and 9 bases from J, leaving 12 bases between. Germline V gene sequence: CDR1 GTSNPN, CDR2 SVGIG (reference sequence). CDR3 length: 13 residues. The CDR3 is CAWSVAGPTPQHF. CDR3 in DNA: TGTGCCTGGAGTGTAGCCGGCCCCACGCCCCAGCATTTT.

This clonotype has at least ten counts. The rearrangement links TRBV29-1 to TRBJ2-5, with a tentative D call TRBD2 (5 bases). Trimming left V 7 bases short and J 3 bases short, with 12 bases between. Germline CDR1 and CDR2: SQVTM and ANQGSEA. The CDR3 contains 12 residues. The CDR3 protein is CSADFLKETQYF. As DNA, the CDR3 is TGCAGCGCGGACTTTCTCAAAGAGACCCAGTACTTC.

This clonotype was recorded at least ten times. CDR3 in DNA: TGCGCCAGCAGCCAAATTCAGGGGGCGAACAATGAGCAGTTCTTC. It codes for CASSQIQGANNEQFF. This rearrangement joins TRBV4-3 to TRBJ2-1; TRBD1 matches at 8 bases. With 2 bases clipped from V and 5 bases from J, the junction kept 5 bases outside the gene matches. Germline V gene sequence: CDR1 LGHNA, CDR2 YSLEER. The CDR3 runs to 15 residues.

The chain joins TRBV18 to TRBJ2-1, with 11 bases identical to TRBD1. V dropped 2 bases and J dropped 3; count of bases not matched to a gene: 6. Germline V CDR1 and CDR2: KGHSH, LQKENI. This CDR3 comprises 17 residues. Here the CDR3 DNA reads TGTGCCAGCTCACCAGTCCGGACAGGGGGCCTCTACAATGAGCAGTTCTTC. It translates to CASSPVRTGGLYNEQFF. The variable domain in full, with the rest retrieved from reference TRBV18 and TRBJ2-1, is NAGVMQNPRHLVRRRGQEARLRCSPMKGHSHVYWYRQLPEEGLKFMVYLQKENIIDESGMPKERFSAEFPKEGPSILRIQQVVRGDSAAYFCASSPVRTGGLYNEQFFGPGTRLTVL.

This clonotype was seen ten or more times. The chain has TRBV12-3 or TRBV12-4 and TRBJ1-5; no definite D call. The V end was cut by 1 base, the J end by 6 bases, with 13 bases between. CDR3 length equals 15 residues. In nucleotides, the CDR3 is TGTGCCAGCAGTTTAGGGCCCTCCCGGAGTCAGCCCCAGCATTTT. Its protein product is CASSLGPSRSQPQHF.

This clonotype was observed many times. The chain has TRBV5-1 and TRBJ2-3; D is perhaps TRBD2 (5 bases). Germline V gene lookup returns CDR1 SGHRS and CDR2 YFSETQ. V was shortened by 1 base and J by 6 bases, with 15 bases between the two germline ends. The CDR3 totals 15 residues. Written as DNA, the CDR3 is TGCGCCAGCAGCTTGACTAGTAGTTCGACGGATACGCAGTATTTT. Translation gives CASSLTSSSTDTQYF.

This clonotype was picked up a small number of times. CDR3 nucleotides: TGTGCCAGCAGCAAAAGAGGAGAACAGGGTGCGGCGGTCACCGGGGAGCTGTTTTTT. Protein sequence: CASSKRGEQGAAVTGELFF. This chain joins TRBV21-1 and TRBJ2-2; the table's D gene call, TRBD1, was not cross checked with the DNA. TRBV21-1 is designated a pseudogene. The CDR3 is made up of 19 amino acids.

This clonotype was picked up many times. The chain carries TRBV5-1 and TRBJ2-2, with D hard to call. V was shortened by 7 bases and J by 1 base, with 5 bases between the two germline ends. The CDR3 runs 12 residues. Germline V lookup: CDR1 SGHRS, CDR2 YFSETQ. The CDR3 coding sequence is TGCGCCAGCGAACAGAACACCGGGGAGCTGTTTTTT. It codes for CASEQNTGELFF.

This clonotype was observed at least ten times. The CDR3 is CASSPRQGSSTDTQYF. In nucleotides, the CDR3 is TGTGCCAGCAGTCCCCGACAGGGGTCTAGCACAGATACGCAGTATTTT. The chain uses TRBV28 and TRBJ2-3, with 8 nucleotides matching TRBD1. The CDR3 extends over 16 amino acids. J was trimmed by 0 bases and V by 5 bases; bases with no gene match: 7. Germline lookup yields CDR1 MDHEN and CDR2 SYDVKM.

At least ten counts were recorded for this clonotype. V and J are TRBV29-1 and TRBJ1-3, with TRBD1 as a possible D gene (5 bases). The CDR3 extends over 13 amino acids. V gave up 7 bases and J gave up 0 bases, with 10 bases separating them. The germline V gene encodes CDR1 SQVTM and CDR2 ANQGSEA. As DNA, the CDR3 is TGCAGCGCTGACAGTAACTCTGGAAACACCATATATTTT. Protein: CSADSNSGNTIYF.